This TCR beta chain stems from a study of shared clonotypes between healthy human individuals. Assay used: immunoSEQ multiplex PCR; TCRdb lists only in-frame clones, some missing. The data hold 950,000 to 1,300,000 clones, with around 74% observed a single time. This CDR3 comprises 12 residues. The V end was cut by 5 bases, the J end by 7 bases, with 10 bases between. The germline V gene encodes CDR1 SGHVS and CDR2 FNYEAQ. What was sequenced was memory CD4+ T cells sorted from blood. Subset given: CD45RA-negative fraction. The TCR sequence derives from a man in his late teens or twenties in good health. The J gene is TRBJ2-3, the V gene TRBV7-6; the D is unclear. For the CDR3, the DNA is TGTGCCAGCAGCGGCGTTTCTAATACGCAGTATTTT. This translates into CASSGVSNTQYF.